This is a list of T cell receptor beta chains from one sample in a study of T cell repertoires in cytomegalovirus infection. TCRdb analysed the reads with MiXCR anew, one entry per CDR3 protein. The table records approximately 250,000 distinct CDR3 sequences, about 23% of them present only once. The specimen sequenced was CD8+ T cells from PBMCs. The origin of the receptors is a human donor in good health (CMV status not recorded). Some clones in this sample may be carry-over from other donors' samples. CDR3s include the opening cysteine and the closing phenylalanine or tryptophan. The order of the fields is CDR3 length, clone size, D gene, J gene, V gene, CDR3 protein, CDR3 DNA. The D gene is left open where the match is weak. A clone size is listed for some rows: how often the clone was seen (once, few, many), or a class if it is expanded.

15 | NA | NA | TRBJ2-7 | TRBV4-2 | CASSQVGMGAYEQYF | TGTGCCAGCAGCCAAGTGGGCATGGGGGCCTACGAGCAGTACTTC
15 | few | NA | TRBJ2-1 | TRBV7-3 | CASSPHVSSYNEQFF | TGTGCCAGCAGCCCCCATGTTAGCTCCTACAATGAGCAGTTCTTC
13 | few | TRBD1 | TRBJ1-2 | TRBV29-1 | CSAGPQGFAGYTF | TGCAGCGCCGGGCCACAGGGGTTTGCCGGCTACACCTTC
13 | NA | NA | TRBJ2-7 | TRBV7-7 | CASSLAWGTEQYF | TGTGCCAGCAGCTTAGCGTGGGGGACCGAGCAGTACTTC
12 | few | NA | TRBJ2-1 | TRBV11-3 | CASSPRGGEQFF | TGTGCCAGCAGCCCACGGGGAGGTGAGCAGTTCTTC
17 | many | TRBD1 | TRBJ2-2 | TRBV7-6 | CASSFRDRATNTGELFF | TGTGCCAGCAGCTTCCGGGACAGGGCTACGAACACCGGGGAGCTGTTTTTT
16 | many | TRBD2 | TRBJ2-1 | TRBV12-3/TRBV12-4 | CASSLGVAGGYNEQFF | TGTGCCAGCAGTTTAGGGGTAGCGGGGGGCTACAATGAGCAGTTCTTC
12 | NA | TRBD1 | TRBJ2-4 | TRBV19 | CASRDRGYIQYF | TGTGCCAGTAGGGACAGGGGGTACATTCAGTACTTC
13 | once | TRBD2 | TRBJ2-1 | TRBV5-6 | CASSLSGGDEQFF | TGTGCCAGCAGCTTGTCGGGAGGGGATGAGCAGTTCTTC
15 | few | NA | TRBJ2-2 | TRBV20-1 | CSASTGVPNTGELFF | TGCAGTGCCAGTACAGGCGTCCCGAACACCGGGGAGCTGTTTTTT
15 | NA | TRBD2 | TRBJ2-1 | TRBV6-1 | CASRKRGGLTDEQFF | TGTGCCAGTAGGAAGCGGGGGGGCCTTACGGATGAGCAGTTCTTC
15 | few | TRBD2 | TRBJ2-3 | TRBV7-6 | CASSPSGGRTDTQYF | TGTGCCAGCAGCCCTTCGGGGGGGAGAACAGATACGCAGTATTTT
14 | few | NA | TRBJ2-3 | TRBV11-2 | CASSLGEKTDTQYF | TGTGCCAGCAGCTTAGGGGAGAAAACAGATACGCAGTATTTT
16 | once | TRBD2 | TRBJ2-3 | TRBV12-3/TRBV12-4 | CASSFIAGGSTDTQYF | TGTGCCAGCAGTTTCATAGCGGGGGGCAGCACAGATACGCAGTATTTT
16 | NA | TRBD1 | TRBJ1-1 | TRBV18 | CASSRPPGTGWTEAFF | TGTGCCAGCTCACGTCCCCCCGGGACAGGGTGGACTGAAGCTTTCTTT